The clone carrying this T cell receptor beta chain came up a few times. This specimen belongs to a study of response to subunit inactivated influenza vaccine. TCRdb re-derived calls from the RT-PCR reads in MiXCR, one entry per CDR3 protein. The data hold more than 600,000 distinct CDR3 sequences, with 15% to 20% observed a single time. V was clipped by 4 bases and J by 6 bases, with 18 bases between them. The germline V gene has CDR1 LGHNA and CDR2 YSLEER. The CDR3 runs to 15 residues. Sequencing used PBMCs from blood, obtained 5 days after vaccination. The clonotype was recovered from a man aged 50-59 years who received an inactivated influenza vaccine. The chain uses TRBV4-3 and TRBJ1-2; D may be TRBD1 (5 bases). The CDR3, as DNA: TGCGCCAGCAGCCGAGATACGGGGGGAGGGGATGGCTACACCTTC. As protein: CASSRDTGGGDGYTF.